This T cell receptor (beta chain) was found in a study of OX40 agonist ivuxolimab in advanced cancers. Trimming removed 4 bases from V and 4 bases from J, with 19 bases in between. This CDR3 contains 16 residues. The germline V gene encodes CDR1 SEHNR and CDR2 FQNEAQ (reference sequence). Clones were sequenced by immunoSEQ multiplex PCR, and TCRdb holds only the in-frame ones, with some missing. In the table there are 77,000 or so clones, 94% of which are singletons. The source material was CD4+ or CD8+ T cells sorted from blood, sampled in a trial of the OX40 agonist ivuxolimab. The clonotype comes from an adult with an advanced solid tumor such as melanoma, head and neck, liver or kidney cancer. V and J are TRBV7-9 and TRBJ1-2, with D possibly being TRBD1 (5 bases). As DNA, the CDR3 is TGTGCCAGCAGCTCCTCGGGGGAGACGAATACCTATGGCTACACCTTC. Translation gives CASSSSGETNTYGYTF.